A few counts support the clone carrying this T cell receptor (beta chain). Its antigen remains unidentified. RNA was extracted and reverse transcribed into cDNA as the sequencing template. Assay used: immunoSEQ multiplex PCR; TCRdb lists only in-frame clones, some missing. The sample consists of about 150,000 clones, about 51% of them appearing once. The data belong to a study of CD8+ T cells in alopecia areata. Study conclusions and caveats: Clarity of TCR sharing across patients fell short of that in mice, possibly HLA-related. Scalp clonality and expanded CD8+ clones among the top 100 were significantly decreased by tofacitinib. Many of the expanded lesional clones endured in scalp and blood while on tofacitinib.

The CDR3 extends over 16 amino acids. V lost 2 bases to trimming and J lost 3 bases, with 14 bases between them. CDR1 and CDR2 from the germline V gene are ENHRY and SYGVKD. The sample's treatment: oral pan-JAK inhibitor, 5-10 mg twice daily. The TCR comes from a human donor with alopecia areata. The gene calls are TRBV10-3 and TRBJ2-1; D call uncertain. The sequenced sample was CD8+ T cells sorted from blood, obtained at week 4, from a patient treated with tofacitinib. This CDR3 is CAISEQEPRDYNEQFF. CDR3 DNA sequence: TGTGCCATCAGTGAGCAGGAACCCCGAGACTACAATGAGCAGTTCTTC.